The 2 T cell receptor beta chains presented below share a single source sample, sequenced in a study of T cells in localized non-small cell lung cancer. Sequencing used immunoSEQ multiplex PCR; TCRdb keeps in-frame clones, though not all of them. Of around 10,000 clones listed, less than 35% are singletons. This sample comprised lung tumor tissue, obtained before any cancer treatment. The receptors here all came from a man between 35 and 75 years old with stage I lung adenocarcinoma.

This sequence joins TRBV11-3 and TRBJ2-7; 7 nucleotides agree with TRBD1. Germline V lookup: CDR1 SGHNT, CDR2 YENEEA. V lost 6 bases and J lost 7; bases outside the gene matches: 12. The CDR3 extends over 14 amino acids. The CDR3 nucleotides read TGTGCCAGCAGTAAGACAGGGTATTGGGTAGAGCAGTACTTC. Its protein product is CASSKTGYWVEQYF.

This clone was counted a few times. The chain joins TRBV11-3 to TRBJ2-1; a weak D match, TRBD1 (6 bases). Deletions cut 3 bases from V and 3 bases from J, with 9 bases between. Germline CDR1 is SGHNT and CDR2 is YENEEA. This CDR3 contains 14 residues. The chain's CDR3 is CASSLETGYNEQFF. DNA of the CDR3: TGTGCCAGCAGCTTGGAGACAGGCTACAATGAGCAGTTCTTC.